This T cell receptor (beta chain) was captured by sequencing in a study of T cell repertoires in cytomegalovirus infection. Turning to the study itself: Recently identified HLA-C-restricted CMV epitopes were used, and well-studied HLA-B-restricted CMV epitopes were used as well. Indications of both CMV infection and matching HLA type were provided by public TCR beta signatures.

Whole-study results and caveats: The response measured ex vivo was dominated by TCR beta clonotypes (HLA-C-restricted and CMV-specific).

One entry per CDR3 protein, called by TCRdb with MiXCR from the reads. Of about 900,000 distinct CDR3 sequences in the sample, about a third were seen once. Regarding this clonotype: Its antigen is as yet unknown.

The V end was cut by 10 bases, the J end by 4 bases, with 8 bases between. The CDR3 has 11 residues. Germline CDR1 is SEHNR and CDR2 is FQNEAQ (reference sequence). This material consisted of cultured CD8+ T cells from PBMCs, taken from culture after CMV antigen stimulation. The TCR originated in a human donor in good health (CMV status not recorded). Some clones in this sample may be carry-over from other donors' samples. The J gene is TRBJ1-3, the V gene TRBV7-9; D call uncertain. CDR3 sequence (DNA): TGTGCCACCGCTTGGGGAAACACCATATATTTT. This translates into CATAWGNTIYF.